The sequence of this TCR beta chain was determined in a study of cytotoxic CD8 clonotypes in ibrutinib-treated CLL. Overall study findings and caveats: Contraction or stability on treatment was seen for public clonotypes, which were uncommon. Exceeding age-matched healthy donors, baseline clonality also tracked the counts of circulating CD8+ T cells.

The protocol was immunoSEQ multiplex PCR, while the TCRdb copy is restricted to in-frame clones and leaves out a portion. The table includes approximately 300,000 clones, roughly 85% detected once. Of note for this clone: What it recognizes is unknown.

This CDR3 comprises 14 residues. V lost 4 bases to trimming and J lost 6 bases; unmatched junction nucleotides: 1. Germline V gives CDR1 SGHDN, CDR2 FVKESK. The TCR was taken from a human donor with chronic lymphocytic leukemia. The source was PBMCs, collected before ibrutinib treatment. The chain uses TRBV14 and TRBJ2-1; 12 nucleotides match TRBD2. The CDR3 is CASSPTSGGNEQFF. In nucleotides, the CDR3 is TGTGCCAGCAGCCCGACTAGCGGGGGCAATGAGCAGTTCTTC.